This record looks at one T cell receptor (beta chain) sequence and its context. The library targeted TCRbeta and was prepared with unique molecular identifiers. From the PCR reads, TCRdb called clonotypes with MiXCR, one entry per CDR3 protein. The sample holds fewer than 500,000 distinct CDR3 sequences, about 40% seen once. CDR1 and CDR2 from the germline V gene are SEHNR and FQNEAQ (reference sequence). The CDR3 consists of 12 residues. Trimming took 0 bases from V and 9 from J, leaving 8 bases between them. This sample was included in a study of T-cell reconstitution after alpha-beta-depleted transplantation in children.

The sample here was PBMCs, taken before TCRalphabeta/CD19-depleted stem cell transplant. The chain recombines TRBV7-9 with TRBJ1-1, with D unclear. The receptor was derived from a girl aged 2-10 years with aplastic anemia, due to receive a stem cell transplant. CDR3 DNA: TGTGCCAGCAGCTTAGCACGTAAACAAGCTTTCTTT. This gives the protein CASSLARKQAFF.